A single sample is the source of the 2 T cell receptor beta chains below, sequenced in a study of vaccination and CD4 T cells after COVID-19. Treatment here: approximately nine-day PBMC culture with coronavirus spike peptide pools or control peptides (ViraFEST assay). These receptors have no known antigen. CD4+ T cells that had been cultured provided DNA sequenced with the Oncomine TCR Beta short-read assay. MiXCR, applied by TCRdb to the PCR reads, yields one record per CDR3 protein. The table shows thousands of distinct CDR3 sequences, with about 21% occurring only once. The sequenced sample was CD4+ T cells from blood, cultured in vitro, obtained after SARS-CoV-2 vaccination. These receptors were taken from a human donor who had recovered from COVID-19.

This clonotype has a handful of counts. This chain uses TRBV28 with TRBJ1-5; tentative D call: TRBD1 (6 bases). The CDR3 totals 18 residues. The V and J ends lost 5 bases and 3 bases respectively, with 23 bases between them. Germline CDR1 MDHEN, CDR2 SYDVKM. CDR3 protein: CASSPPWVTGGHNQPQHF. The CDR3 DNA reads as TGTGCCAGCAGTCCGCCGTGGGTGACTGGGGGACACAATCAGCCCCAGCATTTT.

V gene TRBV5-6 combines with J gene TRBJ1-2; possible D gene TRBD1, 6 bases. The V and J ends lost 2 bases and 7 bases respectively, with 18 bases between them. Germline assignment: CDR1 SGHDT and CDR2 YYEEEE. CDR3 length equals 15 residues. Written as DNA, the CDR3 is TGTGCCAGCAGCTTAGAGGACAGCGAGGGGGGTGGCTACACCTTC. Its protein product is CASSLEDSEGGGYTF.